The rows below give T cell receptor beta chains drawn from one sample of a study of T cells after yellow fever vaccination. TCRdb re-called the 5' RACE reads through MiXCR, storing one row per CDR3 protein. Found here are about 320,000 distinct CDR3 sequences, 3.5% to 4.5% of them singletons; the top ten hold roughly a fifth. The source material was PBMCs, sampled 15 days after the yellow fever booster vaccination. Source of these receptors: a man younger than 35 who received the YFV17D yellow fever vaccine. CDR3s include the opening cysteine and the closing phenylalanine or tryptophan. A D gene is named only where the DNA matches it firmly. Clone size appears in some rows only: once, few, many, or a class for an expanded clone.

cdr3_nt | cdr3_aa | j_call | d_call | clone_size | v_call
TGCGGGGCAGATACGCAGTATTTT | CGADTQYF | TRBJ2-3 | NA | many | TRBV29-1
TGTGCCAGCAGCCTAAACCAATCACCCCTCCACTTT | CASSLNQSPLHF | TRBJ1-6 | NA | NA | TRBV7-2
TGTGCCATCAGTGAGTCCATAATAGGCAGGGCCTCCTACAATGAGCAGTTCTTC | CAISESIIGRASYNEQFF | TRBJ2-1 | NA | many | TRBV10-3
TGTGCCTGGAGTCGGCGGGGGCGAAGAACCGGGGAGCTGTTTTTT | CAWSRRGRRTGELFF | TRBJ2-2 | NA | many | TRBV30
TGTGCCAGCAGCCAAGAAGCAGGGAGGGGAGAGACCCAGTACTTC | CASSQEAGRGETQYF | TRBJ2-5 | TRBD2 | few | TRBV4-2
TGTGCCAGCAGTGAAGGCTTCGGGGGAGGCACCGGGGAGCTGTTTTTT | CASSEGFGGGTGELFF | TRBJ2-2 | NA | many | TRBV6-1
TGTGCCAGTAGTATTGGCCAGATGGGAGAGACCCAGTACTTC | CASSIGQMGETQYF | TRBJ2-5 | NA | many | TRBV19
TGCGCCAGCAGCCAAGTCCTTCGGGGGCGGAACTATGGCTACACCTTC | CASSQVLRGRNYGYTF | TRBJ1-2 | NA | NA | TRBV4-1
TGTGCCAGCAGCTTGACAGGGTACTACGAAAAACTGTTTTTT | CASSLTGYYEKLFF | TRBJ1-4 | TRBD1 | many | TRBV3-1
TGTGCCAGCAGCTTACTAGCGGGGAAGGATACGCAGTATTTT | CASSLLAGKDTQYF | TRBJ2-3 | TRBD2 | many | TRBV7-2
TGCAGTGCTAGACAGGGGTACGAGCAGTACTTC | CSARQGYEQYF | TRBJ2-7 | NA | many | TRBV20-1
TGCGCCAGCAGCCAAGATAAGGTCTATCGCGGGAACACCGGGGAGCTGTTTTTT | CASSQDKVYRGNTGELFF | TRBJ2-2 | NA | NA | TRBV4-3
TGCGCCAGCAGCCAAGACGTACGGGAAACTAGCACAGATACGCAGTATTTT | CASSQDVRETSTDTQYF | TRBJ2-3 | NA | NA | TRBV4-1
TGCAGTGCCCATCGCGGACAGGGGGCGGGAGAGCAGTACTTC | CSAHRGQGAGEQYF | TRBJ2-7 | TRBD1 | NA | TRBV20-1
TGTGCCAGCGGGGCCTACACAGATACGCAGTATTTT | CASGAYTDTQYF | TRBJ2-3 | NA | few | TRBV7-9
TGTGCCAGCCGATTGGGGGACGGAGAGACCCAGTACTTC | CASRLGDGETQYF | TRBJ2-5 | NA | NA | TRBV7-9
TGTGCCAGCAGTGCCCGGGATCAGCCCCAGCATTTT | CASSARDQPQHF | TRBJ1-5 | NA | NA | TRBV6-2/TRBV6-3
TGTGCCAGCAGCCCTTACTACGAGCAGTACTTC | CASSPYYEQYF | TRBJ2-7 | NA | many | TRBV7-9